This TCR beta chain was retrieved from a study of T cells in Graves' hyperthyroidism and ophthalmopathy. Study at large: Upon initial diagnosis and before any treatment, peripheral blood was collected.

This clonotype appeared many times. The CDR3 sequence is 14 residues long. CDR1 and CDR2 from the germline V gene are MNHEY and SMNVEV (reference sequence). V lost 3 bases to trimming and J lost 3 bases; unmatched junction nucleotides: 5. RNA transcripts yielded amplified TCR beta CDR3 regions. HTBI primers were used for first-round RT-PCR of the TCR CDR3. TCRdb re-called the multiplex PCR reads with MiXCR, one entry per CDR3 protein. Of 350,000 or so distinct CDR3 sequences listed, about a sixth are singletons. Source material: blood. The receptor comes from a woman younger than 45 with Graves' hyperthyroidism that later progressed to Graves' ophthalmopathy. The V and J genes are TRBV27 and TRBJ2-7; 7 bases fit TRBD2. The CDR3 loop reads CASSLRGSGYEQYF. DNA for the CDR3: TGTGCCAGCAGTTTGCGGGGGAGCGGCTACGAGCAGTACTTC.